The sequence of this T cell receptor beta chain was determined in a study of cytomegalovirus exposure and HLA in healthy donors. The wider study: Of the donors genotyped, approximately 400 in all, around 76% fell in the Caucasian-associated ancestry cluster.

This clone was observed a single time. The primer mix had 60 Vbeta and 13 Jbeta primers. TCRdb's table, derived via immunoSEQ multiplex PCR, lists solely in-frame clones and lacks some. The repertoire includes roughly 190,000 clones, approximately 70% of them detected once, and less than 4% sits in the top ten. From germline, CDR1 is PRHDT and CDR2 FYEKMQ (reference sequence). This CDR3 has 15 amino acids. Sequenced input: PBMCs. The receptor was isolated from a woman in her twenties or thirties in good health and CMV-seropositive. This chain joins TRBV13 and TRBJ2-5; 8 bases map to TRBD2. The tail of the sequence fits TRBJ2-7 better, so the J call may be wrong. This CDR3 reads CASSRSGAGVYEQYF. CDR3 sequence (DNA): TGTGCCAGCAGCCGGTCTGGAGCGGGAGTGTACGAGCAGTACTTC.